These 24 T cell receptor beta chains originate from one sample sequenced in a study of T cells in Graves' hyperthyroidism and ophthalmopathy. Researchers amplified the TCR beta CDR3 regions from RNA transcripts. A first-round RT-PCR of the TCR CDR3 used the HTBI primer set. One entry per CDR3 protein, called by TCRdb with MiXCR from the multiplex PCR reads. The sample has hundreds of thousands of distinct CDR3 sequences; approximately 16% are singletons. Sample: blood. The receptors stem from a woman aged 55-70 years with Graves' ophthalmopathy.

This clonotype was counted many times. The chain joins TRBV24-1 to TRBJ2-7, with D perhaps matching TRBD1 (6 bases). This CDR3 has 14 amino acids. Germline V lookup: CDR1 KGHDR, CDR2 SFDVKD. Trimming took off 4 bases at V and 1 base at J, with 10 bases between the two ends. This CDR3 reads CATSDSRGSYEQYF. The CDR3, as DNA: TGTGCCACCAGTGACTCCAGGGGTTCCTACGAGCAGTACTTC.

This clonotype was seen many times. The V call is TRBV30, the J call TRBJ1-1; 7 bases fit TRBD1. Germline CDR1 reads GTSNPN; CDR2 reads SVGIG (reference sequence). The CDR3 covers 14 residues. J gave up 6 bases and V 0 bases, and 7 bases lay outside the gene matches. Here the CDR3 DNA reads TGTGCCTGGAGTGTGACGGACAGGAGGCCTGAAGCTTTCTTT. This sequence encodes CAWSVTDRRPEAFF. The variable domain in full, with the rest retrieved from reference TRBV30 and TRBJ1-1, is SQTIHQWPATLVQPVGSPLSLECTVEGTSNPNLYWYRQAAGRGLQLLFYSVGIGQISSEVPQNLSASRPQDRQFILSSKKLLLSDSGFYLCAWSVTDRRPEAFFGQGTRLTVV.

Comments on this clonotype: A read error may produce the germline difference seen at one junction end. As DNA, the CDR3 is TGTGCCACCAGCAGTGACAGGACAGGGAGCTCCCACAATGAGCAGTTCTTC. Translated, it gives CATSSDRTGSSHNEQFF. J is TRBJ2-1 and V is TRBV15, with 8 bases fitting TRBD1. Looked up from germline, CDR1 is LNHNV and CDR2 is YYDKDF (reference sequence). The CDR3 runs 17 residues.

This clonotype was picked up a small number of times. The chain is built from TRBV6-1 and TRBJ1-1, with TRBD1 matching 7 bases. Germline CDR1 MNHNS, CDR2 SASEGT. V was pared by 4 bases and J by 0 bases, with 8 bases of the junction left unmatched. The CDR3 spans 16 residues. The CDR3 loop is CASSGDRAWMNTEAFF. CDR3 nucleotide sequence: TGTGCCAGCAGTGGCGACAGGGCTTGGATGAACACTGAAGCTTTCTTT.

The sample holds many counts of this clonotype. The rearrangement joins TRBV28 to TRBJ1-5, with 9 bases that match TRBD1. The CDR3 has 19 residues. Per germline, CDR1 MDHEN and CDR2 SYDVKM. V lost 2 bases to trimming and J lost 3 bases; unmatched junction nucleotides: 14. The CDR3 nucleotides are TGTGCCAGCAGTTTAATGTCTCGGACAGGGGTCAGGGTCAATCAGCCCCAGCATTTT. It translates to CASSLMSRTGVRVNQPQHF.

Only a few counts were recorded for this clonotype. The chain is built from TRBV5-1 and TRBJ1-1, with D maybe TRBD1 (5 bases). Trimming shortened V by 0 bases and J by 5 bases, and 14 bases separated the two germline ends. CDR3 size: 15 residues. Germline-derived CDR1 and CDR2 are SGHRS and YFSETQ. CDR3 residues: CASSLERRGGTEAFF. In DNA, the CDR3 is TGCGCCAGCAGCTTGGAACGTCGGGGCGGTACTGAAGCTTTCTTT.

This clonotype has at least ten counts. The gene calls are TRBV2 and TRBJ1-2; no reliable D call. V lost 0 bases and J lost 0, with 17 bases in between. The CDR3 runs to 18 residues. Per germline, CDR1 SNHLY and CDR2 FYNNEI. The CDR3: CASSEAPNPESTNYGYTF. The CDR3 nucleotides read TGTGCCAGCAGTGAAGCTCCCAACCCGGAGAGTACTAACTATGGCTACACCTTC.

This clonotype was seen ten or more times. This chain uses TRBV3-1 with TRBJ1-5; 8 nucleotides align to TRBD1. V shed 2 bases, J shed 5 bases, and the junction held 5 bases outside the gene matches. Germline CDR1 is LGHDT and CDR2 is YNNKEL (reference sequence). The CDR3 consists of 15 residues. This CDR3 is CASSQQGARDQPQHF. The CDR3 bases are TGTGCCAGCAGCCAACAGGGGGCTAGGGATCAGCCCCAGCATTTT.

The sample holds a few counts of this clonotype. The chain employs TRBV6-1 and TRBJ2-2; the match to TRBD1 covers 9 bases. V gave up 4 bases and J gave up 3 bases; unmatched junction bases: 6. CDR1 is MNHNS, CDR2 SASEGT, per germline. The CDR3 is made up of 16 amino acids. In DNA form, the CDR3 reads TGTGCCAGCAGTGTAAACAGGGGGCCTTACACCGGGGAGCTGTTTTTT. Residues: CASSVNRGPYTGELFF.

This clonotype was detected ten times or more. J is TRBJ2-1 and V is TRBV20-1, with D maybe TRBD2 (5 bases). The CDR3 is made up of 17 amino acids. V lost 2 bases and J lost 3, with 20 bases in between. Germline-derived CDR1 and CDR2 are DFQATT and SNEGSKA (reference sequence). For the CDR3, the DNA is TGCAGTGCTAGATTAGTAGGAGGACGGAAGGGCTACAATGAGCAGTTCTTC. It translates to CSARLVGGRKGYNEQFF.

This clonotype was seen a few times. The chain is built from TRBV7-2 and TRBJ1-1; D remains ambiguous. The CDR3 is made up of 16 amino acids. CDR1 is SGHTA, CDR2 FQGNSA, per germline. The V end was cut by 3 bases, the J end by 0 bases, with 14 bases between. This CDR3 is CASSFRAPGVNTEAFF. Here the CDR3 DNA reads TGTGCCAGCAGCTTTAGGGCGCCCGGGGTGAACACTGAAGCTTTCTTT.

The chain uses TRBV2 and TRBJ2-7; D is ambiguous. There are 11 residues in the CDR3. Germline V gives CDR1 SNHLY, CDR2 FYNNEI. V shed 7 bases and J shed 6 bases, with 10 bases lying between them. The CDR3 nucleotides read TGTGCCAGCATCCCCCAGTGCGAGCAGTACTTC. Translating it yields CASIPQCEQYF.

In its sample, this clonotype was seen many times. The chain employs TRBV2 and TRBJ2-1, with 10 nucleotides matching TRBD2. The junction had 12 bases not matched to a gene; V was cut back by 2 bases and J by 8 bases. Germline V lookup: CDR1 SNHLY, CDR2 FYNNEI. This CDR3 is 17 amino acids long. The chain's CDR3 is CASSEWVGLAGVDEQFF. The CDR3 region has the DNA TGTGCCAGCAGTGAATGGGTGGGGCTAGCGGGAGTAGATGAGCAGTTCTTC.

This clonotype was seen a handful of times. Because it lacks the conserved phenylalanine or tryptophan at the end, this CDR3 is likely a read error. The chain recombines TRBV24-1 with TRBJ2-5; possible D gene TRBD2, 6 bases. Germline CDR1 is KGHDR and CDR2 is SFDVKD. The CDR3 runs 16 residues. V shed 5 bases and J shed 4 bases, with 19 bases lying between them. This chain's CDR3 is CATSALPGQGGETQYL. The CDR3 DNA sequence: TGTGCCACCAGTGCCCTTCCTGGGCAGGGAGGAGAGACCCAGTACCTC.

V gene TRBV14 combines with J gene TRBJ2-4; the D is unclear. V dropped 4 bases and J dropped 1 base, with 8 bases sitting between them. CDR1 and CDR2 (germline): SGHDN, FVKESK. The CDR3 sequence is 14 residues long. This CDR3 reads CASSPSTAKNIQYF. The CDR3 nucleotides read TGTGCCAGCAGCCCGAGTACCGCCAAAAACATTCAGTACTTC.

J is TRBJ2-3 and V is TRBV25-1; either TRBD1 or TRBD2 may fit D (5 bases each). Germline V gives CDR1 MGHDK, CDR2 SYGVNS. V was cut by 4 bases and J by 4 bases, with 15 bases left in between. This CDR3 is 15 amino acids long. CDR3 sequence reads: CASSVRDGFADTQYF. CDR3 in DNA: TGTGCCAGCAGTGTCCGGGACGGTTTCGCAGATACGCAGTATTTT.

This clonotype was detected a few times. The chain couples TRBV6-6 to TRBJ2-1; 8 bases line up with TRBD2. J gave up 6 bases and V 2 bases, and 6 bases lay outside the gene matches. The CDR3 contains 15 residues. The V gene's germline CDR1 is MNHNY and CDR2 SVGAGI (reference sequence). The CDR3 bases are TGTGCCAGCAGTTACGGAGGGAGCGGGAGCAATGAGCAGTTCTTC. As protein: CASSYGGSGSNEQFF.

The sample holds many counts of this clonotype. This chain joins TRBV12-3 or TRBV12-4 and TRBJ1-2, with TRBD1 matching over 7 bases. The CDR3 sequence is 14 residues long. The J segment lost 7 bases and the V segment lost 6 bases, leaving 11 bases of the junction unmatched. This CDR3 reads CASRSNTGAGGYTF. The CDR3, as DNA: TGTGCCAGCAGGTCCAATACAGGGGCCGGTGGCTACACCTTC.

Ten or more counts support this clonotype. This chain joins TRBV5-1 and TRBJ2-1, with TRBD2 identical over 10 bases. V lost 0 bases, J lost 8 bases, and 5 bases stayed unmatched. Germline V gene data show CDR1 as SGHRS and CDR2 as YFSETQ. This CDR3 is built from 15 residues. CDR3 DNA sequence: TGCGCCAGCAGCTTGGTTCTAGCGGGAGTCGATGAGCAGTTCTTC. This sequence encodes CASSLVLAGVDEQFF.

Turning to this clonotype: This may be a read error: a much more frequent sequence differs by one nucleotide. The genes are TRBV28 and TRBJ2-1; D is possibly TRBD1 or TRBD2 (5 bases each). CDR1 MDHEN and CDR2 SYDVKM come from the germline V gene. The CDR3 totals 15 residues. The chain's CDR3 is CASSIRGSSHNEQFF. CDR3 in DNA: TGTGCCAGCAGTATACGGGGCTCCTCCCACAATGAGCAGTTCTTC.

This clonotype turned up a few times. V and J are TRBV10-3 and TRBJ2-7; D possibly corresponds to TRBD2 (6 bases). Between the trimmed V and J ends, which lost 5 bases and 7 bases, there was a span of 21 bases. The CDR3 covers 15 residues. CDR1 and CDR2 from the germline V gene are ENHRY and SYGVKD. The chain's CDR3 is CAISTLVAETGEQYF. DNA for the CDR3: TGTGCCATCAGTACGCTGGTAGCGGAGACTGGTGAGCAGTACTTC.

This clonotype came up a few times. The rearrangement uses TRBV29-1 and TRBJ2-7; 9 bases align to TRBD2. The CDR3 covers 16 residues. The V segment lost 2 bases and the J segment 2 bases; nucleotides outside the gene matches: 10. CDR1 and CDR2 from the germline V gene are SQVTM and ANQGSEA. The CDR3 DNA reads TGCAGCGTTGAACTAATGGGGACTAGCTCTACCTACGAGCAGTACTTC. Translation gives CSVELMGTSSTYEQYF.

This clonotype was recorded many times. The chain carries TRBV4-1 and TRBJ2-7, with TRBD1 matching over 9 bases. V lost 1 base, J lost 1 base, and 2 bases stayed unmatched. Germline-derived CDR1 and CDR2 are MGHRA and YSYEKL. The CDR3 sequence is 15 residues long. CDR3 region: CASSQGTGDSYEQYF. The DNA of the CDR3 is TGCGCCAGCAGCCAAGGGACAGGGGATTCCTACGAGCAGTACTTC.

This clonotype was seen many times. V is TRBV28 and J is TRBJ2-6; 7 nucleotides align to TRBD1. CDR3 size: 15 residues. Trimming at V came to 6 bases and at J to 4 bases, leaving 6 bases not matched to a gene. Germline V lookup: CDR1 MDHEN, CDR2 SYDVKM. In DNA, the CDR3 is TGTGCCAGCAGCCCGGGGACAGCCGGGGCCAACGTCCTGACTTTC. It codes for CASSPGTAGANVLTF.